Shown below are 3 T cell receptor beta chains from a single sample sequenced in a study of blood T cell repertoires in COVID-19 (dated by TCRdb to 2018 to 2020). Library preparation used the immunoSEQ multiplex PCR assay. Here the immuneACCESS table is served through TCRdb, limited to in-frame sequences with V and J called. Missing clones are a known gap in these copies; in checked studies unresolved V genes cover under half, and the rest lacks a known reason. Here the sample has around 150,000 clones; around 92% occur a single time. More than 4.5% of the sample rests with the top ten. The sequenced sample was peripheral blood. These receptor sequences come from a man aged 25-40 years with COVID-19, enrolled during active disease.

The chain has TRBV6-5 and TRBJ2-7, with D perhaps TRBD1 (6 bases). This CDR3 has 13 residues. Germline CDR1 reads MNHEY; CDR2 reads SVGAGI. V was shortened by 6 bases and J by 7 bases, with 16 bases between the two germline ends. The CDR3 spells CASSQTGRGEQYF. Here the CDR3 DNA reads TGTGCCAGCAGCCAAACAGGGAGAGGGGAGCAGTACTTC.

In regard to this clone: This sample also contains other DNA sequences that code for the same CDR3. The gene calls are TRBV28 and TRBJ1-5; tentatively, D is TRBD1 (6 bases). Trimming cost V 3 bases and J 1 base, with 10 bases left between them. Germline-derived CDR1 and CDR2 are MDHEN and SYDVKM. The CDR3 runs 15 residues. The CDR3 is CASSFRTDSNQPQHF. CDR3 nucleotides: TGTGCCAGCAGTTTCCGGACAGACAGCAATCAGCCCCAGCATTTT.

The chain recombines TRBV27 with TRBJ1-5, with 7 bases lining up with TRBD1. V dropped 3 bases and J dropped 6; count of bases not matched to a gene: 5. The germline gives CDR1 MNHEY, CDR2 SMNVEV (reference sequence). CDR3 length: 14 residues. The DNA for the CDR3 is TGTGCCAGCAGTTTCGTACAGGGGCGTCAGCCCCAGCATTTT. Translating it yields CASSFVQGRQPQHF.